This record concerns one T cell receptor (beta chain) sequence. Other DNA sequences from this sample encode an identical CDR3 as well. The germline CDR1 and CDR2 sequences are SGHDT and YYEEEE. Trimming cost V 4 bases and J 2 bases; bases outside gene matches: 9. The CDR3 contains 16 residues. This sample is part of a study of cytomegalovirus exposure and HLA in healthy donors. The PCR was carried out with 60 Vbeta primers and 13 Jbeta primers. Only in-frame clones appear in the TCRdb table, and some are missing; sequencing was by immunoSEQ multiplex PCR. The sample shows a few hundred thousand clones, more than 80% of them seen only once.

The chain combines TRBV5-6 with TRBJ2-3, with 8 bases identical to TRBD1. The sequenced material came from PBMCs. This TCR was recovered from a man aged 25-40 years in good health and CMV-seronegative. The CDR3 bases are TGTGCCAGCAGCAACAAGGACAGGGAGTTCACAGATACGCAGTATTTT. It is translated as CASSNKDREFTDTQYF.